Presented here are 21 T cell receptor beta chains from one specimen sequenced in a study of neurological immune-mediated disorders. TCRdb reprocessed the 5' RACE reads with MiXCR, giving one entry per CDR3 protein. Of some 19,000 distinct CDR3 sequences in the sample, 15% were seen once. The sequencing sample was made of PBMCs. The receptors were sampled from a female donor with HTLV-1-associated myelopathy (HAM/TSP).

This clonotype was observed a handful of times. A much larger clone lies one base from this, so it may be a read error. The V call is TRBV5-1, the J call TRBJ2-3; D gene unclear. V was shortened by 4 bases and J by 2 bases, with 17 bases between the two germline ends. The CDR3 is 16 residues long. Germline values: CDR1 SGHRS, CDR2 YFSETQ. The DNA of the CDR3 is TGCGCCAGCAGCCCAGATGTCGGCCTCATCACAGATACGCAGTATTTT. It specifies CASSPDVGLITDTQYF.

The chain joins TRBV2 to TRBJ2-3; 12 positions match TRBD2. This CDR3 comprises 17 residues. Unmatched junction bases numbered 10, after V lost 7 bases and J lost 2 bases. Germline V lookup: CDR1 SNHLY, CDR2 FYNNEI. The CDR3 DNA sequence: TGTGCCAGCACTGAGGGACTAGCGGGTACCCACACAGATACGCAGTATTTT. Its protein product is CASTEGLAGTHTDTQYF.

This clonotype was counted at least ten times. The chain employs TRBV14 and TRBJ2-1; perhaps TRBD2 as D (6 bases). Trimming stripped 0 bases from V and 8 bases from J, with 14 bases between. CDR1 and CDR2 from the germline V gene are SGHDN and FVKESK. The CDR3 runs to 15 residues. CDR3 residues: CASSQDGDFLDEQFF. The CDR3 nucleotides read TGTGCCAGCAGCCAAGATGGGGACTTCTTGGATGAGCAGTTCTTC.

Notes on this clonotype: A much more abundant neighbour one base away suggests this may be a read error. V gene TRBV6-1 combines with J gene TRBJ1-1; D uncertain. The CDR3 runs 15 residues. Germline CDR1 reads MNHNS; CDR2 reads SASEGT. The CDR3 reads CASSPIIMMNTEDFF. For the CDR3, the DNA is TGTGCCAGCAGCCCCATCATCATGATGAACACTGAAGATTTCTTT.

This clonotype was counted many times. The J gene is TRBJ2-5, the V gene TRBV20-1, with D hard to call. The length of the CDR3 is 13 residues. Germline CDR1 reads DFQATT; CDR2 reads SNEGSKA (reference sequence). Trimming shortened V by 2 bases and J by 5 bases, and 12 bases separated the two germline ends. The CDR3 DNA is TGCAGTGCTAGATCGGGTAGGACGGAGACCCAGTACTTC. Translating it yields CSARSGRTETQYF.

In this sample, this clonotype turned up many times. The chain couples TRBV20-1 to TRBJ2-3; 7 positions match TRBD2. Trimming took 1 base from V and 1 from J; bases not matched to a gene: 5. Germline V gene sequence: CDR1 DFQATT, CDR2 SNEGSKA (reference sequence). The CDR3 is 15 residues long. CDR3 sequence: CSARVSGIGTDTQYF. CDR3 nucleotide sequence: TGCAGTGCTAGAGTAAGCGGGATCGGCACAGATACGCAGTATTTT.

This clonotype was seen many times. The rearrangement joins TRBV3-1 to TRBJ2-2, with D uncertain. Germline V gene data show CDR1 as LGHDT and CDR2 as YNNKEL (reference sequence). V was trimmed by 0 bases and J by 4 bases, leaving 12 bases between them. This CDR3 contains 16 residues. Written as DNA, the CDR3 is TGTGCCAGCAGCCAAGAAATTGATAAGTTCACCGGGGAGCTGTTTTTT. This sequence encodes CASSQEIDKFTGELFF.

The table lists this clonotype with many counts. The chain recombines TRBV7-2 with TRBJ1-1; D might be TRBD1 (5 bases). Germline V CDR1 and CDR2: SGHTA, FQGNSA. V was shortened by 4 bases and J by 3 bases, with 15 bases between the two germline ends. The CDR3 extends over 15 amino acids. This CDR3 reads CASSSEPGPYTEAFF. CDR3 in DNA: TGTGCCAGCAGCTCAGAACCGGGACCGTACACTGAAGCTTTCTTT.

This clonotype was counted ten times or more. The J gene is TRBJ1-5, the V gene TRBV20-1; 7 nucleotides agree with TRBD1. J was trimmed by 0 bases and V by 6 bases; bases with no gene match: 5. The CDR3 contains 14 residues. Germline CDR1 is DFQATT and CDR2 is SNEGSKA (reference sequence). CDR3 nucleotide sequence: TGCAGTGCCACGACAGGGTATAGCAATCAGCCCCAGCATTTT. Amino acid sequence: CSATTGYSNQPQHF.

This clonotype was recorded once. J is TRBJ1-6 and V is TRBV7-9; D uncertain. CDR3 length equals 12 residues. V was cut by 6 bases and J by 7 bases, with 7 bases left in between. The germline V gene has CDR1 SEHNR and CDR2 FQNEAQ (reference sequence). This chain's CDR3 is CASREGNSPLHF. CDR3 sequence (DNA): TGTGCCAGCAGGGAGGGCAATTCACCCCTCCACTTT.

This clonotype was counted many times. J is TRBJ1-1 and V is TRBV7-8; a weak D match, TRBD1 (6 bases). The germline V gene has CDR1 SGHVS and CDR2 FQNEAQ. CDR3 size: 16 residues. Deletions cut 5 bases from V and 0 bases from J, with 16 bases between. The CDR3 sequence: CASSPIGGGLNTEAFF. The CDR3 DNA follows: TGTGCCAGCAGCCCCATCGGGGGGGGGCTGAACACTGAAGCTTTCTTT. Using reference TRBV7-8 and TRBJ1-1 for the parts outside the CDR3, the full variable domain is GAGVSQSPRYKVAKRGQDVALRCDPISGHVSLFWYQQALGQGPEFLTYFQNEAQLDKSGLPSDRFFAERPEGSVSTLKIQRTQQEDSAVYLCASSPIGGGLNTEAFFGQGTRLTVV.

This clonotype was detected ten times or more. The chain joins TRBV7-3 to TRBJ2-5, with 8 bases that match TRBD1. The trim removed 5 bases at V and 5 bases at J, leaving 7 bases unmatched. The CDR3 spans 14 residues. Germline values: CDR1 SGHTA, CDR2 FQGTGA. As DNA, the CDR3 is TGTGCCAGCAGCCCCTTAGACAGGGGTGAGACCCAGTACTTC. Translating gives CASSPLDRGETQYF.

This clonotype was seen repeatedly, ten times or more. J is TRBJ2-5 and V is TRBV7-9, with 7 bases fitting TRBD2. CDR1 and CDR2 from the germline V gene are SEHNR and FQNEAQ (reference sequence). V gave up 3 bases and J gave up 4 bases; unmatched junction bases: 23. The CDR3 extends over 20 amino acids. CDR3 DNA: TGTGCCAGCAGCTTCAAGGACCCGGAGATCTGGGGGGGGAGAGGAGAGACCCAGTACTTC. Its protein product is CASSFKDPEIWGGRGETQYF.

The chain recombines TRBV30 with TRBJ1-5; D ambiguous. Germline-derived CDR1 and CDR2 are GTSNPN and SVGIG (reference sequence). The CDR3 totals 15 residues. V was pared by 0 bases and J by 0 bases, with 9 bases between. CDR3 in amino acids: CAWSVGGNSNQPQHF. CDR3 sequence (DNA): TGTGCCTGGAGTGTCGGCGGAAATAGCAATCAGCCCCAGCATTTT.

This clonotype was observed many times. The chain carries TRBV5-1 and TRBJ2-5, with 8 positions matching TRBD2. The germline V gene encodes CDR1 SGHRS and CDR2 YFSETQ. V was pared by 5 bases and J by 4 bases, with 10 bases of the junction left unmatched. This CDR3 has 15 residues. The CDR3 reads CASRPSRGGAETQYF. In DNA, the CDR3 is TGCGCCAGCAGGCCTTCTCGGGGGGGCGCAGAGACCCAGTACTTC.

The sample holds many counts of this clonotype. The CDR3 sequence is CSAGHTDTQYF. The CDR3 DNA sequence: TGCAGTGCGGGTCACACAGATACGCAGTATTTT. The chain carries TRBV20-1 and TRBJ2-3; no clear D. Trimming stripped 6 bases from V and 2 bases from J, with 6 bases between. The CDR3 length is 11 residues. The germline CDR1 and CDR2 sequences are DFQATT and SNEGSKA (reference sequence).

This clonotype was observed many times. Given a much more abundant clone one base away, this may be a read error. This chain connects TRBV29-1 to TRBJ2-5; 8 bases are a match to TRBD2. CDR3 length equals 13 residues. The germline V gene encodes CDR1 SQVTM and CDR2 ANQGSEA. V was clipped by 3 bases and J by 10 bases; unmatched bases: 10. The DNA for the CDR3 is TGCAGCGTTGACTCGGCGGGGCGGGGGGTCCAGTACTTC. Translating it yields CSVDSAGRGVQYF.

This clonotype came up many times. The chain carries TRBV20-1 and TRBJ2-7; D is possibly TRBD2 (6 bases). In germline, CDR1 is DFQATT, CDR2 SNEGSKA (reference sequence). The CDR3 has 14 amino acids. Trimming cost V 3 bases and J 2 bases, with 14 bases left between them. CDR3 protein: CSARVLARTYEQYF. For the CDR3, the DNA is TGCAGTGCTAGGGTTCTAGCGAGAACCTACGAGCAGTACTTC.

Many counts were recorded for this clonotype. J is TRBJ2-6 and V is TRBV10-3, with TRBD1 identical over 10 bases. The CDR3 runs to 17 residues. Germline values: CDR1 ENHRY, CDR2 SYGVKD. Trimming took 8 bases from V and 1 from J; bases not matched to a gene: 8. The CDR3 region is CAIAPGDRGSGANVLTF. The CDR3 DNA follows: TGTGCCATCGCCCCCGGGGACAGGGGTTCTGGGGCCAACGTCCTGACTTTC.

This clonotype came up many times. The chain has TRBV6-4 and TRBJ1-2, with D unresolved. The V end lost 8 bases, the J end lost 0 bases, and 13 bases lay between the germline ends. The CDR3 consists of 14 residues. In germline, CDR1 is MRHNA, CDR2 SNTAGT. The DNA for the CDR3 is TGTGCCAGCCCCCGGGGAGTCACTAACTATGGCTACACCTTC. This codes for CASPRGVTNYGYTF.

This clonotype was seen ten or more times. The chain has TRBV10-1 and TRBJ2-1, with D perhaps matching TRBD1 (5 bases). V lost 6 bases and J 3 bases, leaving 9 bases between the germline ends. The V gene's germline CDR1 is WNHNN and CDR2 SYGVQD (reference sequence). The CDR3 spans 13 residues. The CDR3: CASRDDSYNEQFF. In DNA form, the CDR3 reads TGCGCCAGCAGGGACGACAGCTACAATGAGCAGTTCTTC.